This T cell receptor (beta chain) stems from a study of T cell responses to AZD1222 COVID-19 vaccine. Overall study findings and caveats: Seropositivity was recorded at baseline in only a handful of AZD1222 recipients. Spike-specific TCR breadth and depth were elevated following two AZD1222 doses. No day 14 peak samples; only post-peak repertoires were characterized. Regions left unmutated in variants are reportedly the target of nearly half of spike-specific TCRs.

Measured with immunoSEQ multiplex PCR; TCRdb has only the in-frame clones, and not every one. Of about 200,000 clones listed, 90% to 95% were seen once; the top ten hold over 1.5%. As concerns this clone: Its antigen remains unknown.

Trimming removed 10 bases at V and 2 bases at J, with 9 bases between. This CDR3 region has 12 residues. Germline V gene sequence: CDR1 MDHEN, CDR2 SYDVKM. The material sequenced was peripheral blood, taken 28 days after the second dose of the MenACWY control vaccine. The V gene is TRBV28, the J gene TRBJ1-5; D uncertain. The sequence was obtained from an adult who received the MenACWY meningococcal vaccine as a control. CDR3 loop: CATNQGNQPQHF. CDR3 in DNA: TGTGCCACCAACCAAGGCAATCAGCCCCAGCATTTT.